This TCR beta chain stems from a study of blood T cell repertoires in COVID-19. Study summary: PBMCs, B-cell-depleted T cells, or T cells were the source of the cDNA or gDNA that made up the material.

Original processing notes: Amplifying reference gene primers gave estimates of nucleated cell counts. Some clones are missing from TCRdb's copy, which holds only in-frame ones; the method was immunoSEQ multiplex PCR. V and J calls plus clone size are reproduced from that table; the DNA served to infer D and trimming. This sample has fewer than 100,000 clones; about nine tenths occur once, and the top ten carry under 2%. CDR1 is SEHNR and CDR2 is FQNEAQ in the germline V gene (reference sequence). The CDR3 length is 15 residues. V was pared by 5 bases and J by 2 bases, with 13 bases between. The sample comprised peripheral blood. The clonotype comes from a woman between 50 and 59 years old in a cohort sampled during active COVID-19. The V and J genes are TRBV7-9 and TRBJ2-1; D is ambiguous. This chain's CDR3 is CASSPFTPAYNEQFF. CDR3 nucleotides: TGTGCCAGCAGCCCCTTTACCCCAGCCTACAATGAGCAGTTCTTC. The variable domain in full, with the rest retrieved from reference TRBV7-9 and TRBJ2-1, is DTGVSQNPRHKITKRGQNVTFRCDPISEHNRLYWYRQTLGQGPEFLTYFQNEAQLEKSRLLSDRFSAERPKGSFSTLEIQRTEQGDSAMYLCASSPFTPAYNEQFFGPGTRLTVL.